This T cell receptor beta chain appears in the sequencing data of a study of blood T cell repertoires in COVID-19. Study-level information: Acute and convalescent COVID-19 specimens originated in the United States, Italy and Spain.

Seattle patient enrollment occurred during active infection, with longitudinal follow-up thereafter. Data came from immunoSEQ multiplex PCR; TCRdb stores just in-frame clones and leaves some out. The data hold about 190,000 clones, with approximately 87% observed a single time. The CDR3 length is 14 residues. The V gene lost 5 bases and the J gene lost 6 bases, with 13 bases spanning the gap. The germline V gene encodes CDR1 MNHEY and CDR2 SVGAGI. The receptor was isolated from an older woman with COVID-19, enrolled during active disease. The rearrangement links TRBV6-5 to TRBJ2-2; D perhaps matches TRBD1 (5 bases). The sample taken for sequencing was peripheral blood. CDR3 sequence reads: CASSQDWGAGELFF. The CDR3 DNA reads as TGTGCCAGCAGTCAGGATTGGGGCGCCGGGGAGCTGTTTTTT.